What follows are 22 T cell receptor beta chains derived from one specimen sequenced in a study of T cells after yellow fever vaccination. TCRdb reanalysed the 5' RACE reads using MiXCR and keeps one entry per CDR3 protein. The table has 110,000 or so distinct CDR3 sequences, about 7.8% seen once. This specimen was CD4+ T cells sorted from PBMCs, taken about 41 days after the first yellow fever vaccination. These receptors were collected from a man aged 18 to 35 who received the YFV17D yellow fever vaccine.

The chain couples TRBV7-2 to TRBJ1-6; no clear D. The V gene lost 5 bases and the J gene lost 4 bases, with 3 bases spanning the gap. This CDR3 is built from 12 residues. The germline gives CDR1 SGHTA, CDR2 FQGNSA. DNA of the CDR3: TGTGCCAGCAGCCATTATAATTCACCCCTCCACTTT. This translates into CASSHYNSPLHF.

This clonotype was seen ten or more times. The chain combines TRBV4-2 with TRBJ1-5; D perhaps matches TRBD1 (5 bases). The CDR3 is 16 residues long. Germline V gene sequence: CDR1 LGHNA, CDR2 YNFKEQ. The V and J ends lost 2 bases and 0 bases respectively, with 11 bases between them. As DNA, the CDR3 is TGTGCCAGCAGCCAACAGGGAGGCCATAGCAATCAGCCCCAGCATTTT. Protein sequence: CASSQQGGHSNQPQHF.

This clonotype came up many times. The V gene is TRBV10-3, the J gene TRBJ2-3; the D gene is possibly TRBD1 (6 bases). V lost 10 bases to trimming and J lost 2 bases, with 16 bases between them. Germline-derived CDR1 and CDR2 are ENHRY and SYGVKD. The CDR3 covers 14 residues. In nucleotides, the CDR3 is TGTGCCACCGGAATGGACAGTTCCACAGATACGCAGTATTTT. Its protein is CATGMDSSTDTQYF.

This clonotype was observed many times. V is TRBV18 and J is TRBJ2-1; the D gene is possibly TRBD2 (6 bases). The length of the CDR3 is 14 residues. Per germline, CDR1 KGHSH and CDR2 LQKENI. V lost 6 bases and J lost 8, with 17 bases in between. CDR3 amino acids: CASSRGRQRDEQFF. CDR3 DNA: TGTGCCAGCTCGCGGGGCCGCCAAAGGGATGAGCAGTTCTTC.

Note on this clonotype: A much larger clone differs from this one at a single base, so this may be a read error. The chain carries TRBV19 and TRBJ2-1, with 11 bases that match TRBD2. Germline CDR1 and CDR2: LNHDA and SQIVND (reference sequence). J gave up 4 bases and V 7 bases, and 3 bases lay outside the gene matches. The CDR3 is 14 residues long. The CDR3, as DNA: TGTGCCAGTACGACTAGCGGGGTATACAATGAGCAGTTCTTC. This gives the protein CASTTSGVYNEQFF.

With respect to this clonotype: A read error is possible here, since a much larger clone lies one base away. V usage is TRBV20-1 and J usage is TRBJ2-3; D is tentatively TRBD1 or TRBD2 (6 bases each). CDR1 and CDR2 from the germline V gene are DFQATT and SNEGSKA (reference sequence). The CDR3 spans 15 residues. The CDR3 DNA reads as TGCAGTGCTAGTTCCTGGGGGGCCAGCATAGATACGCAGTATTTT. This translates into CSASSWGASIDTQYF.

This clonotype was counted at least ten times. The chain links TRBV20-1 to TRBJ1-2; 7 positions match TRBD1. Trimming cost V 5 bases and J 14 bases; bases outside gene matches: 8. This CDR3 is 10 amino acids long. Germline loops: CDR1 DFQATT, CDR2 SNEGSKA (reference sequence). The DNA for the CDR3 is TGCAGTGCTGAAAGGGGGCGAGTAACCTTC. Translating it yields CSAERGRVTF.

The chain carries TRBV11-1 and TRBJ2-7; 10 bases line up with TRBD1. Germline lookup yields CDR1 SGHAT and CDR2 FQDESV (reference sequence). The CDR3 is 18 amino acids. Losses at the gene ends were 3 bases for V and 3 bases for J; bases not matched to a gene: 14. The CDR3 region is CASSFSRSGQGKDYEQYF. In nucleotides, the CDR3 is TGTGCCAGCAGCTTTTCGCGGTCGGGACAGGGGAAAGACTACGAGCAGTACTTC. The entire variable domain, with the rest obtained from reference TRBV11-1 and TRBJ2-7, is as follows: EAEVAQSPRYKITEKSQAVAFWCDPISGHATLYWYRQILGQGPELLVQFQDESVVDDSQLPKDRFSAERLKGVDSTLKIQPAELGDSAMYLCASSFSRSGQGKDYEQYFGPGTRLTVT.

V is TRBV3-1 and J is TRBJ2-4; 9 nucleotides agree with TRBD2. Unmatched junction bases numbered 13, after V lost 1 base and J lost 9 bases. The CDR3 extends over 17 amino acids. The germline CDR1 and CDR2 sequences are LGHDT and YNNKEL (reference sequence). The DNA for the CDR3 is TGTGCCAGCAGCCAAGTCGATGGTAGCGGGGGATGGGCCATTCAGTACTTC. Translation gives CASSQVDGSGGWAIQYF.

This clonotype was seen ten or more times. This chain uses TRBV12-3 or TRBV12-4 with TRBJ2-1, with TRBD2 matching 8 bases. The length of the CDR3 is 15 residues. The trim removed 3 bases at V and 5 bases at J, leaving 6 bases unmatched. CDR3: CASSFGRGDNNEQFF. Written as DNA, the CDR3 is TGTGCCAGCAGTTTTGGGCGGGGGGATAACAATGAGCAGTTCTTC.

This clonotype was picked up many times. The rearrangement joins TRBV7-6 to TRBJ2-1; D gene unclear. The ends were cut back, 2 bases at V and 8 bases at J, with 19 bases in the middle. The germline gives CDR1 SGHVS, CDR2 FNYEAQ. The CDR3 loop spans 16 amino acids. Here the CDR3 reads CASSLLPSSVPHEQFF. In nucleotides, the CDR3 is TGTGCCAGCAGCTTACTCCCCTCGTCGGTCCCCCATGAGCAGTTCTTC.

V gene TRBV5-1 combines with J gene TRBJ1-4, with D hard to call. Looked up from germline, CDR1 is SGHRS and CDR2 is YFSETQ. With 0 bases removed from V and 4 bases from J, the gap between germline ends came to 10 bases. This CDR3 is 15 amino acids long. CDR3 nucleotide sequence: TGCGCCAGCAGCTTGGATGCGGGTCTTAATGAAAAACTGTTTTTT. Translating gives CASSLDAGLNEKLFF.

This clonotype was counted ten times or more. This sequence joins TRBV29-1 and TRBJ2-5, with 8 bases that match TRBD2. Trimming removed 6 bases from V and 3 bases from J; junction bases left unmatched: 0. The CDR3 length is 11 residues. Germline V gene sequence: CDR1 SQVTM, CDR2 ANQGSEA. The CDR3 sequence: CSVRGEETQYF. CDR3 DNA: TGCAGCGTGCGGGGGGAAGAGACCCAGTACTTC.

This clonotype was seen many times. V is TRBV27 and J is TRBJ2-3, with D perhaps being TRBD1 or TRBD2 (5 bases each). CDR3 length: 17 residues. Trimming cost V 3 bases and J 0 bases, with 16 bases left between them. CDR1 and CDR2 from the germline V gene are MNHEY and SMNVEV (reference sequence). In nucleotides, the CDR3 is TGTGCCAGCAGTTTTATAGCTCGGGGACCTAGCACAGATACGCAGTATTTT. Its translation: CASSFIARGPSTDTQYF.

There are many counts of this clonotype. The chain has TRBV7-2 and TRBJ1-1, with 8 nucleotides matching TRBD1. The CDR3 spans 13 residues. Trimming removed 5 bases from V and 4 bases from J; junction bases left unmatched: 3. Germline assignment: CDR1 SGHTA and CDR2 FQGNSA. CDR3 DNA: TGTGCCAGCAGCCTAGACAGGGGCACTGAAGCTTTCTTT. This gives the protein CASSLDRGTEAFF.

There are many counts of this clonotype. This sequence joins TRBV20-1 and TRBJ2-7; 14 bases align to TRBD2. The length of the CDR3 is 16 residues. CDR1 DFQATT and CDR2 SNEGSKA come from the germline V gene (reference sequence). The V gene end was trimmed by 0 bases and the J gene end by 4 bases; junction bases not matched to a gene: 5. CDR3 residues: CSAREPGTSGGYEQYF. The CDR3 bases are TGCAGTGCTAGAGAACCTGGGACTAGCGGGGGTTACGAGCAGTACTTC.

This clonotype was detected many times. The genes are TRBV5-1 and TRBJ2-1, with TRBD2 identical over 8 bases. CDR1 and CDR2 from the germline V gene are SGHRS and YFSETQ. The CDR3 runs to 14 residues. V gave up 5 bases and J gave up 4 bases; unmatched junction bases: 5. CDR3 sequence: CASRASGLYNEQFF. As DNA, the CDR3 is TGCGCCAGCAGGGCTAGCGGGCTGTACAATGAGCAGTTCTTC.

In this sample, this clonotype turned up many times. The chain uses TRBV21-1 and TRBJ1-5; the DNA was not used to check the table's D call, TRBD1. TRBV21-1 has pseudogene status. The CDR3 consists of 16 residues. The CDR3 region has the DNA TGTGCCAGCAGCAACTTCCCGGACAGGGGAGATCAGCCCCAGCATTTT. Its translation is CASSNFPDRGDQPQHF.

This clonotype appeared many times. The chain recombines TRBV12-3 or TRBV12-4 with TRBJ2-1; 14 nucleotides match TRBD2. Losses at the gene ends were 4 bases for V and 5 bases for J; bases not matched to a gene: 1. This CDR3 is built from 15 residues. The CDR3, as DNA: TGTGCCAGCAGTTGGGGACTAGCGGGGGACAATGAGCAGTTCTTC. It yields the protein CASSWGLAGDNEQFF.

This clonotype was found many times. The chain combines TRBV12-3 or TRBV12-4 with TRBJ2-5, with 10 positions matching TRBD2. V lost 1 base to trimming and J lost 5 bases; unmatched junction nucleotides: 10. This CDR3 is 17 amino acids long. CDR3 residues: CASSLGLAGAHGETQYF. The CDR3 nucleotides read TGTGCCAGCAGTTTAGGGCTAGCGGGGGCCCATGGGGAGACCCAGTACTTC.

This clonotype was found many times. The rearrangement links TRBV7-2 to TRBJ1-5, with D possibly matching TRBD1 (5 bases). The CDR3 loop spans 16 amino acids. Germline CDR1 SGHTA, CDR2 FQGNSA. Trimming took off 1 base at V and 4 bases at J, with 14 bases between the two ends. CDR3 nucleotide sequence: TGTGCCAGCAGCTTAGGTGGTAGGGCAGGGAATCAGCCCCAGCATTTT. It encodes CASSLGGRAGNQPQHF.

This clonotype appeared many times. The V call is TRBV25-1, the J call TRBJ2-5; D is possibly TRBD1 or TRBD2 (6 bases each). This CDR3 is built from 12 residues. V lost 6 bases to trimming and J lost 5 bases, with 10 bases between them. The germline CDR1 and CDR2 sequences are MGHDK and SYGVNS. The CDR3 sequence is CASRGGWETQYF. CDR3 DNA: TGTGCCAGCAGGGGGGGCTGGGAGACCCAGTACTTC.